The sequence of this T cell receptor (beta chain) was determined in a study of CD8+CD57+ T cells in acquired aplastic anemia (dated by TCRdb to the late 2010s). Study-wide context: DNA extracted from sorted CD4+ and CD8+ cells had a mean of approximately 3.4 ug, with a range of about 0.2 to 30 ug. CD8+CD57+ expansion was defined as frequency above the mean frequency observed in healthy subjects.

Trimming at the junction amounts to 7 bases on V and 4 bases on J, and the germline ends lie 11 bases apart. CDR1 and CDR2 were assigned from the germline V gene (reference sequence) as LNHDA and SQIVND. The CDR3 covers 13 residues, taking in both the cysteine and the phenylalanine. This entry keeps only the CDR3 DNA: 39 bases, framed from base 1. Overall study outcomes, separate from this receptor: Roughly 30 CD8+ CDR3 sequences were shared between patients and controls but appeared highly expressed in patients and within their immunodominant clones. Patients and healthy controls showed no significant difference in CD8+ Simpson's diversity (P=0.060).

Profiling of TCR beta VDJ combinations and CDR3 sequences used genomic DNA as the template. An Illumina HiSeq 2000 was used for TCR repertoire sequencing. The original methods were these. TRBV/TRBJ rearrangement plots, CDR3 size and DJ length profiles, and Simpson's diversity index were used to assess repertoires. The most abundant DNA sequence in the deep sequencing data was defined as the immunodominant clone. CDR3 amino acid sequences were checked for sharing across subjects and were also compared against the VDJdb database and published repertoires. In TCRdb, the public reads were trimmed at Q25 with fastp and aligned with MiXCR, with productive beta chains retained. Each CDR3 protein appears once, grouped with its most common genes and DNA. The V and J calls follow TCRdb's processing rather than the paper's. The sample profile shows 150,000 to 200,000 distinct CDR3 sequences; 45% to 55% of them were found once. In total, the top ten clones hold around 1% of the sample.

Ten or more counts support this clonotype. Its binding antigen is unknown. Base qualities are not at hand, and no much larger clone is one base apart. Flow cytometry had shown CD8+CD57+ cell expansion in the patients selected for sequencing. Severe acquired aplastic anemia was diagnosed in all patients according to International Study of Aplastic Anemia and Agranulocytosis and Camitta criteria. No patient had received any therapy when blood was sampled. TCR repertoires of sorted CD4+ and CD8+ blood T cells from severe aplastic anemia patients and healthy subjects were deep-sequenced in the study. Patients were enrolled in the USA under clinicaltrials.gov protocols 00001620, 01623167, 00001397, 00071045, 00081523 and 00961064. Ficoll-Paque density gradient centrifugation was used to isolate peripheral blood mononuclear cells. Before DNA extraction, CD4+ and CD8+ T cells were sorted by FACS or by magnetic beads.

The sequenced material came from sorted CD4+, CD8+, or CD8+CD57+ T cells (not recorded which) from PBMCs. The sequence derives from a human donor with aplastic anemia. The chain uses TRBV19 and TRBJ1-5; a confident D gene designation cannot be given. The bases read TGTGCCAGTACCTATGATTATAATCAGCCCCAGCATTTT. Its product reads: CASTYDYNQPQHF. Here the CDR3 is joined to the reference TRBV19 and TRBJ1-5 genes, and the full variable domain is: DGGITQSPKYLFRKEGQNVTLSCEQNLNHDAMYWYRQDPGQGLRLIYYSQIVNDFQKGDIAEGYSVSREKKESFPLTVTSAQKNPTAFYLCASTYDYNQPQHFGDGTRLSIL.